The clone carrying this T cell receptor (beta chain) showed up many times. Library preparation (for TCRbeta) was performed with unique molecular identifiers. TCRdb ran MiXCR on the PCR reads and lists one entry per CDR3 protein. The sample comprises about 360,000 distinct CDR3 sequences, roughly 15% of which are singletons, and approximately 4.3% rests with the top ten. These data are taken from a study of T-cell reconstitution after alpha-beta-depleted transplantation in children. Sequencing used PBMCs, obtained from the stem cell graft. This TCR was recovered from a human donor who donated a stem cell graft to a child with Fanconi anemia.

The CDR3 coding sequence is TGCAGCGCGAAAGATGGGACAGGGGGCCGCCACACTGAAGCTTTCTTT. It translates to CSAKDGTGGRHTEAFF. The V and J genes are TRBV29-1 and TRBJ1-1, with TRBD1 identical over 12 bases. Germline CDR1 and CDR2: SQVTM and ANQGSEA. V was clipped by 7 bases and J by 3 bases; unmatched bases: 12. The CDR3 extends over 16 amino acids.